The 29 T cell receptor beta chains given below trace back to one sample, sequenced in a study of human T cells and chemical hapten exposure. TCRdb fed the RACE reads into MiXCR, producing one record per CDR3 protein. The sample lists 150,000 to 200,000 distinct CDR3 sequences; approximately 14% were seen once. The time point is: patch test 1, 2 weeks after DPC sensitization. Regarding treatment: therapeutic diphenylcyclopropenone sensitization with weekly scalp DPC. The sample was whole blood, taken in connection with sensitization to the hapten diphenylcyclopropenone (DPC). Receptor source: a woman in her twenties or thirties with alopecia areata. Some clones in this sample may be carry-over from other donors' samples.

Many counts were recorded for this clonotype. The chain carries TRBV7-7 and TRBJ2-1; TRBD1 matches at 8 bases. Germline CDR1 and CDR2: SSHAT and FNYEAQ (reference sequence). V dropped 5 bases and J dropped 9; count of bases not matched to a gene: 6. This CDR3 has 13 amino acids. CDR3 sequence reads: CASSLKQGGEQFF. For the CDR3, the DNA is TGTGCCAGCAGCCTGAAACAGGGGGGTGAGCAGTTCTTC.

The V gene is TRBV28, the J gene TRBJ1-5; 9 nucleotides align to TRBD1. J lost 3 bases, V lost 3 bases, and 9 bases had no gene match. The CDR3 is made up of 17 amino acids. From germline, CDR1 is MDHEN and CDR2 SYDVKM. CDR3 region: CASSFYGTGTINQPQHF. The CDR3 DNA is TGTGCCAGCAGTTTCTACGGGACAGGGACTATCAATCAGCCCCAGCATTTT.

This clonotype was detected only a few times. This chain connects TRBV20-1 to TRBJ2-3; 8 bases are a match to TRBD2. The J segment lost 4 bases and the V segment lost 1 base, leaving 4 bases of the junction unmatched. Per germline, CDR1 DFQATT and CDR2 SNEGSKA (reference sequence). The CDR3 is 14 residues long. CDR3 protein: CSARAGGPADTQYF. The CDR3 bases are TGCAGTGCTAGAGCGGGAGGGCCGGCAGATACGCAGTATTTT.

The chain combines TRBV6-2 or TRBV6-3 with TRBJ2-5; 10 nucleotides align to TRBD2. The CDR3 has 16 amino acids. Germline trimming cut 4 bases from V and 4 bases from J; bases unmatched to any gene: 9. CDR1 and CDR2 (germline): MNHEY, SVGEGT. CDR3 sequence reads: CASSSPGTSDRETQYF. The CDR3 DNA reads as TGTGCCAGCAGTTCGCCCGGGACTAGCGATCGAGAGACCCAGTACTTC.

The chain combines TRBV5-1 with TRBJ2-2; 8 nucleotides align to TRBD2. V trimming: 4 bases; J trimming: 2 bases; junction bases outside the gene matches: 4. CDR3 length: 15 amino acids. Germline CDR1 reads SGHRS; CDR2 reads YFSETQ. CDR3 protein: CASSRLAPNTGELFF. For the CDR3, the DNA is TGCGCCAGCAGCCGACTAGCGCCAAACACCGGGGAGCTGTTTTTT.

The chain links TRBV20-1 to TRBJ2-7, with 9 bases aligning to TRBD2. V trimming: 5 bases; J trimming: 2 bases; junction bases outside the gene matches: 10. CDR3 length: 15 residues. Germline CDR1 and CDR2: DFQATT and SNEGSKA (reference sequence). The CDR3 protein is CSALGSSGSTYEQYF. The CDR3 DNA reads TGCAGTGCTCTGGGTAGTAGCGGGAGTACCTACGAGCAGTACTTC.

The CDR3 loop reads CASSQSAHLIGSSYNEQFF. The CDR3 DNA follows: TGTGCCAGCAGTCAATCAGCGCACTTGATAGGGAGCTCCTACAATGAGCAGTTCTTC. This chain joins TRBV6-2 or TRBV6-3 and TRBJ2-1; TRBD2 is a possible D gene (5 bases). Deletions cut 5 bases from V and 0 bases from J, with 23 bases between. The CDR3 length is 19 residues. Germline lookup yields CDR1 MNHEY and CDR2 SVGEGT.

This clonotype has only a few counts. The gene calls are TRBV12-3 or TRBV12-4 and TRBJ1-3; TRBD1 matches at 8 bases. V gave up 7 bases and J gave up 2 bases; unmatched junction bases: 4. This CDR3 has 14 residues. The DNA of the CDR3 is TGTGCCAGCAATACAGGGGGACCTGGAAACACCATATATTTT. Its protein is CASNTGGPGNTIYF.

Ten or more counts support this clonotype. The rearrangement joins TRBV29-1 to TRBJ1-1, with D maybe TRBD1 (5 bases). CDR3 length equals 14 residues. The germline CDR1 and CDR2 sequences are SQVTM and ANQGSEA. The V and J ends lost 1 base and 7 bases respectively, with 16 bases between them. Written as DNA, the CDR3 is TGCAGCGTTGAAGGAATCAGGGCGTCGGGTGAAGCTTTCTTT. Amino acid sequence: CSVEGIRASGEAFF.

The chain joins TRBV6-1 to TRBJ2-2; no definite D call. Germline V gene sequence: CDR1 MNHNS, CDR2 SASEGT. V lost 3 bases to trimming and J lost 4 bases, with 3 bases between them. This CDR3 spans 12 amino acids. CDR3: CASSDGTGELFF. In nucleotides, the CDR3 is TGTGCCAGCAGTGATGGCACCGGGGAGCTGTTTTTT.

This clonotype was seen more than once but under ten times. The chain recombines TRBV29-1 with TRBJ1-1; D remains ambiguous. The germline V and J ends were trimmed by 7 bases and 3 bases, with 9 bases remaining between them. Germline V CDR1 and CDR2: SQVTM, ANQGSEA. The CDR3 runs 11 residues. CDR3 in DNA: TGCAGCGCCCTCTCGGACACTGAAGCTTTCTTT. It specifies CSALSDTEAFF.

This clonotype was recorded many times. The chain joins TRBV29-1 to TRBJ2-7; 8 bases fit TRBD1. The germline V gene encodes CDR1 SQVTM and CDR2 ANQGSEA. Trimming at V came to 4 bases and at J to 5 bases, leaving 7 bases not matched to a gene. This CDR3 has 13 residues. CDR3 in amino acids: CSVVWTGIHEQYF. CDR3 bases: TGCAGCGTTGTGTGGACAGGGATACACGAGCAGTACTTC.

This rearrangement joins TRBV18 to TRBJ2-7; weak D call: TRBD1 (5 bases). This CDR3 spans 14 amino acids. The V gene lost 1 base and the J gene lost 5 bases, with 12 bases spanning the gap. Looked up from germline, CDR1 is KGHSH and CDR2 is LQKENI. In DNA form, the CDR3 reads TGTGCCAGCTCACCACTGCCCCAGACAGACGAGCAGTACTTC. It yields the protein CASSPLPQTDEQYF.

This clonotype was detected many times. J is TRBJ2-3 and V is TRBV28, with D uncertain. From germline, CDR1 is MDHEN and CDR2 SYDVKM. The CDR3 has 15 amino acids. Trimming left V 3 bases short and J 1 base short, with 11 bases between. DNA for the CDR3: TGTGCCAGCAGTTTTAGAGGCCCTCGCACAGATACGCAGTATTTT. Encoded protein: CASSFRGPRTDTQYF.

This clonotype was counted a few times. V is TRBV7-8 and J is TRBJ2-7; D is unclear. V lost 1 base and J 4 bases, leaving 11 bases between the germline ends. Germline V gives CDR1 SGHVS, CDR2 FQNEAQ. This CDR3 contains 14 residues. The CDR3 DNA follows: TGTGCCAGCAGCTTAGGGGCGGTATCTTACGAGCAGTACTTC. Protein product: CASSLGAVSYEQYF.

This clonotype was counted at least ten times. One end of the junction is discordant with germline, which a read error may explain. The chain employs TRBV7-2 and TRBJ2-1; D is undetermined. Germline V gives CDR1 SGHTA, CDR2 FQGNSA. The CDR3 is 11 residues long. The CDR3 region is CACSSYNEQFF. In DNA, the CDR3 is TGTGCCTGCAGCTCCTACAATGAGCAGTTCTTC.

This chain's CDR3 is CSARSAENYEQYF. CDR3 nucleotides: TGCAGTGCTAGATCCGCAGAGAATTACGAGCAGTACTTC. The V and J genes are TRBV20-1 and TRBJ2-7; D not resolved. Germline CDR1 DFQATT, CDR2 SNEGSKA (reference sequence). The ends were cut back, 2 bases at V and 4 bases at J, with 12 bases in the middle. The CDR3 runs to 13 residues.

This clonotype was found a few times. The rearrangement links TRBV30 to TRBJ2-7, with 9 bases identical to TRBD2. Looked up from germline, CDR1 is GTSNPN and CDR2 is SVGIG (reference sequence). J was trimmed by 6 bases and V by 5 bases; bases with no gene match: 2. This CDR3 contains 11 residues. CDR3 in DNA: TGTGCCTGGGGGGGACTAGCCGAGCAGTACTTC. It translates to CAWGGLAEQYF.

The J gene is TRBJ2-5, the V gene TRBV28; D remains unclear. The CDR3 is 13 residues long. V was cut by 2 bases and J by 2 bases, with 6 bases left in between. CDR1 is MDHEN, CDR2 SYDVKM, per germline. The CDR3 DNA sequence: TGTGCCAGCAGTTTACTCGTACAAGAGACCCAGTACTTC. The encoded protein is CASSLLVQETQYF.

DNA for the CDR3: TGTGCCAGCAGTTTGCGGGGGATTGAGACTGAAGCTTTCTTT. This gives the protein CASSLRGIETEAFF. The chain recombines TRBV12-3 or TRBV12-4 with TRBJ1-1; D might be TRBD1 (5 bases). The V end lost 3 bases, the J end lost 5 bases, and 13 bases lay between the germline ends. The CDR3 runs 14 residues.

This clonotype has at least ten counts. The chain combines TRBV7-3 with TRBJ2-2; D uncertain. Germline CDR1 reads SGHTA; CDR2 reads FQGTGA. The V gene lost 5 bases and the J gene lost 4 bases, with 20 bases spanning the gap. There are 17 residues in the CDR3. CDR3 bases: TGTGCCAGCAGCCCGCAGGCGAACTACCCAGGCACCGGGGAGCTGTTTTTT. It specifies CASSPQANYPGTGELFF.

This clonotype was observed many times. V and J are TRBV7-9 and TRBJ1-1; no clear D gene. V was pared by 5 bases and J by 0 bases, with 10 bases between. CDR1 and CDR2 from the germline V gene are SEHNR and FQNEAQ (reference sequence). The CDR3 runs 14 residues. The CDR3 region has the DNA TGTGCCAGCAGCCAAGGACGGTTGAACACTGAAGCTTTCTTT. Encoded protein: CASSQGRLNTEAFF.

This clonotype was detected ten times or more. The chain couples TRBV10-3 to TRBJ1-6; 9 positions match TRBD1. The CDR3 extends over 17 amino acids. The germline V gene has CDR1 ENHRY and CDR2 SYGVKD. CDR3 sequence (DNA): TGTGGCTTATCAGCTCCCTGGGACAGGGCCCTTCATTCACCCCTCCACTTT. This codes for CGLSAPWDRALHSPLHF.

The rearrangement uses TRBV7-2 and TRBJ1-5; possibly TRBD1 for D (5 bases). CDR1 is SGHTA, CDR2 FQGNSA, per germline. The CDR3 consists of 15 residues. The ends were cut back, 5 bases at V and 8 bases at J, with 19 bases in the middle. The CDR3 loop is CASSPGQGWLEPQHF. CDR3 bases: TGTGCCAGCAGCCCCGGACAAGGGTGGCTAGAGCCCCAGCATTTT.

The chain recombines TRBV28 with TRBJ2-7; D is possibly TRBD1 or TRBD2 (6 bases each). The germline V gene has CDR1 MDHEN and CDR2 SYDVKM. The CDR3 sequence is 14 residues long. Trimming removed 7 bases at V and 0 bases at J, with 13 bases between. The CDR3 reads CASISGEDSYEQYF. In DNA form, the CDR3 reads TGTGCCAGCATTTCAGGGGAGGACTCCTACGAGCAGTACTTC.

The V and J genes are TRBV28 and TRBJ2-7; 8 bases map to TRBD1. The V gene end was trimmed by 4 bases and the J gene end by 5 bases; junction bases not matched to a gene: 7. This CDR3 region has 14 residues. Germline V gene data show CDR1 as MDHEN and CDR2 as SYDVKM. The CDR3 sequence is CASSYWTGPHEQYF. For the CDR3, the DNA is TGTGCCAGCAGTTACTGGACAGGGCCCCACGAGCAGTACTTC.

This sequence joins TRBV27 and TRBJ2-4; D may be TRBD1 (7 bases). The length of the CDR3 is 14 residues. CDR1 is MNHEY, CDR2 SMNVEV, per germline (reference sequence). The germline V and J ends were trimmed by 8 bases and 7 bases, with 18 bases remaining between them. The chain's CDR3 is CASGSRQGGNIQYF. For the CDR3, the DNA is TGTGCCAGCGGCTCACGACAGGGAGGCAACATTCAGTACTTC.

The rearrangement links TRBV4-2 to TRBJ2-1; 8 bases agree with TRBD2. The CDR3 loop spans 15 amino acids. The V gene end was trimmed by 1 base and the J gene end by 4 bases; junction bases not matched to a gene: 3. Germline V gene data show CDR1 as LGHNA and CDR2 as YNFKEQ. The CDR3 coding sequence is TGTGCCAGCAGCCAAGCAGCGGGAGTGTACAATGAGCAGTTCTTC. It encodes CASSQAAGVYNEQFF.

This clonotype was counted between two and nine times. The chain combines TRBV29-1 with TRBJ2-1; 9 bases are a match to TRBD2. Unmatched junction bases numbered 5, after V lost 5 bases and J lost 3 bases. Looked up from germline, CDR1 is SQVTM and CDR2 is ANQGSEA. The CDR3 loop spans 14 amino acids. Here the CDR3 DNA reads TGCAGCGTTTCGCGACTAGCGGACTACAATGAGCAGTTCTTC. The encoded protein is CSVSRLADYNEQFF.